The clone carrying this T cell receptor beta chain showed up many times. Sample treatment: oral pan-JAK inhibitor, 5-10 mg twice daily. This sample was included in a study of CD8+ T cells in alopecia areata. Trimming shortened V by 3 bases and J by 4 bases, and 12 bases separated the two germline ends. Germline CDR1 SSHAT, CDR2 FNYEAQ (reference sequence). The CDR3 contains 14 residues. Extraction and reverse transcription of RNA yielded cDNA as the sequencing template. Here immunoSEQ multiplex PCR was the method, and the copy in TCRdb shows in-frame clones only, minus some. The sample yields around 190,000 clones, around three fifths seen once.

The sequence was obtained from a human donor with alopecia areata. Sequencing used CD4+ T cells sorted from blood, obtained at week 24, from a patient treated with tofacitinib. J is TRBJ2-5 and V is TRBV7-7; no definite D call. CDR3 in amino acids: CASSLERVGETQYF. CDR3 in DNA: TGTGCCAGCAGCTTGGAAAGGGTCGGAGAGACCCAGTACTTC.